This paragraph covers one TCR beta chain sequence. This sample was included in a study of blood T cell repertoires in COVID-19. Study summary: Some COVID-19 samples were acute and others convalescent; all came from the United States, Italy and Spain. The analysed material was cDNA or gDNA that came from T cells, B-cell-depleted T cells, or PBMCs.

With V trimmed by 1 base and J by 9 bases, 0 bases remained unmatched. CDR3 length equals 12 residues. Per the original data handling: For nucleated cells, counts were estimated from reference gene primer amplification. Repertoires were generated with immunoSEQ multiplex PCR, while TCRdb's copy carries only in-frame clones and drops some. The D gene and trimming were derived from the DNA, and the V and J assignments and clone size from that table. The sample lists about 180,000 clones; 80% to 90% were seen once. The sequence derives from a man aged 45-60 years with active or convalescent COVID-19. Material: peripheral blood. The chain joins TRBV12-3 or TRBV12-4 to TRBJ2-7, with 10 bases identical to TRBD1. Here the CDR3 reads CASSLGTGGQYF. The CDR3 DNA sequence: TGTGCCAGCAGTTTAGGGACAGGGGGGCAGTACTTC.